This is a list of T cell receptor beta chains from one sample in a study of shared clonotypes between healthy human individuals. Here immunoSEQ multiplex PCR was the method, and the copy in TCRdb shows in-frame clones only, minus some. Counted here are a few million clones, under 97% occurring once; the ten biggest clones make up less than 0.15%. The sequenced material came from naive CD4+ T cells sorted from blood. The receptors originated from a man younger than 30 in good health. CDR3s include the opening cysteine and the closing phenylalanine or tryptophan. D genes are given only for firm matches. Clone sizes are given selectively: once, few, many, or a class where the clone is expanded.

.	TRBV19	.	TRBJ2-4	CASSIFSGDKNIQYF	TGTGCCAGTAGTATTTTCTCCGGGGACAAAAACATTCAGTACTTC
TRBD1	TRBV30	.	TRBJ1-1	CAWFPQGVNTEAFF	TGTGCCTGGTTCCCCCAGGGGGTAAACACTGAAGCTTTCTTT
TRBD1	TRBV2	once	TRBJ1-5	CASSGTGATQPQHF	TGTGCCAGCAGTGGGACAGGGGCGACTCAGCCCCAGCATTTT
TRBD1	TRBV5-1	.	TRBJ2-5	CASSYTGVSQETQYF	TGCGCCAGCAGCTATACAGGGGTTTCCCAAGAGACCCAGTACTTC
.	TRBV21-1	.	TRBJ2-5	CASTHRATQYF	TGTGCCAGCACCCACAGGGCTACCCAGTACTTC
.	TRBV9	.	TRBJ1-3	CASSPNWGMGNTIYF	TGTGCCAGCAGCCCTAATTGGGGAATGGGAAACACCATATATTTT
.	TRBV27	.	TRBJ1-2	CASSLRQGRLYGYTF	TGTGCCAGCAGTCTACGGCAGGGAAGGCTCTATGGCTACACCTTC
.	TRBV29-1	.	TRBJ2-3	CSVMQKSTDTQYF	TGCAGCGTCATGCAGAAATCCACAGATACGCAGTATTTT
.	TRBV6-1	few	TRBJ2-7	CASSRQADSYEQYF	TGTGCCAGCAGTCGCCAGGCGGACTCCTACGAGCAGTACTTC
.	TRBV18	.	TRBJ2-7	CASSPQGGTYEQYF	TGTGCCAGCTCACCTCAGGGGGGGACCTACGAGCAGTACTTC
.	TRBV7-9	.	TRBJ1-6	CASSLGQINSPLHF	TGTGCCAGCAGCTTAGGACAGATTAATTCACCCCTCCACTTT
.	TRBV18	.	TRBJ1-2	CASSPRDINYGYTF	TGTGCCAGCTCACCAAGGGACATCAACTATGGCTACACCTTC
.	TRBV30	.	TRBJ2-1	CAWSGTGQFF	TGTGCCTGGAGTGGGACCGGGCAGTTCTTC
.	TRBV7-2	.	TRBJ1-2	CASSVYGHYGYTF	TGTGCCAGCAGCGTGTACGGACACTATGGCTACACCTTC
.	TRBV18	.	TRBJ2-5	CASSPQTGTAETQYF	TGTGCCAGCTCACCTCAGACCGGGACCGCGGAGACCCAGTACTTC
TRBD2	TRBV18	.	TRBJ2-7	CASSPGLAGAIYEQYF	TGTGCCAGCTCACCCGGACTAGCGGGCGCCATCTACGAGCAGTACTTC